The sequence of this T cell receptor beta chain was determined in a study of vaccination effects on CD4 cells after COVID-19. Turning to the study itself: The vaccine given was either BNT162b2 or mRNA-1273, in two doses. Study conclusions and caveats: Long after vaccination, the clones induced by infection and by vaccine shrank markedly in size.

Sequencing followed a ViraFEST assay step that expanded antigen-specific CD4+ T cells with viral peptide pools. Following a 10-day culture, CD4+ T cells were purified. Negative nucleocapsid antibody tests before and after vaccination confirmed no previous SARS-CoV-2 infection. A few million PBMC were placed in each well, which was supplemented with 8.5 to 10 IU/ml IL-2 and 7.5 to 10 ug/ml peptides. Cultures got half-medium changes with IL-2 on days 3 and 7. The count of this clone is one. Its antigen is as yet unknown. One end of the junction is discordant with germline, which a read error may explain. The germline CDR1 and CDR2 sequences are MNHNS and SASEGT. This CDR3 has 17 amino acids. Sequencing was performed with immunoSEQ multiplex PCR; in TCRdb, only in-frame clones are kept and a portion is missing. The sample has tens of thousands of clones; 80% are singletons.

The sequenced sample was CD4+ T cells from PBMCs cultured with SARS-CoV-2 spike peptides, obtained before COVID-19 vaccination. The chain joins TRBV6-1 to TRBJ2-2; TRBD1 matches 7 bases. The receptor's source is a human donor who received a COVID-19 vaccine. The CDR3 spells CASSEKLGTDEHRGAVF. The CDR3 DNA reads TGTGCCAGCAGCGAAAAACTAGGGACAGACGAACACCGGGGAGCTGTTTTT.